This T cell receptor (beta chain) came from a study of blood T cell repertoires in COVID-19. Study-level information: The origin of the acute and convalescent COVID-19 samples was the United States, Italy and Spain. T cells, B-cell-depleted T cells, or PBMCs supplied cDNA or gDNA.

How the authors handled the data: How many nucleated cells were present was estimated from reference gene primer amplification. The method was immunoSEQ multiplex PCR; TCRdb's version includes in-frame clones alone and lacks a portion of them. The DNA was the basis for D and trimming; V, J and clone size are from that table. Among over 85,000 clones listed, about 90% were seen once. The CDR3 loop spans 13 amino acids. V dropped 4 bases and J dropped 0; count of bases not matched to a gene: 0. CDR1 is SQVTM, CDR2 ANQGSEA, per germline. The chain uses TRBV29-1 and TRBJ2-7, with TRBD2 matching 10 bases. Sequencing input: peripheral blood. This sequence originates from a human donor in a cohort sampled during active COVID-19. CDR3 coding DNA: TGCAGCGTTGGGACTAGCGGCTCCTACGAGCAGTACTTC. It yields the protein CSVGTSGSYEQYF.